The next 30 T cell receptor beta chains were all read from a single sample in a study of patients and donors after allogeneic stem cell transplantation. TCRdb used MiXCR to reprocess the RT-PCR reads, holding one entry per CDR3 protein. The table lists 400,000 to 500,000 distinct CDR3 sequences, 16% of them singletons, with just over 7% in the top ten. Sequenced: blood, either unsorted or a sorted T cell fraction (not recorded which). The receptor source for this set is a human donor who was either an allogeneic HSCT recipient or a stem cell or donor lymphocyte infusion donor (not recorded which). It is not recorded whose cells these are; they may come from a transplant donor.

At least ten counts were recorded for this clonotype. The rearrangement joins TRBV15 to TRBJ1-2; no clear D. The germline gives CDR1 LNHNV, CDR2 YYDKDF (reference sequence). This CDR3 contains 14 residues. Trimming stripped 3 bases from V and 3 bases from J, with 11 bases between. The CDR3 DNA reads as TGTGCCACCAGCAGTTGGGGTTCAGACTATGGCTACACCTTC. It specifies CATSSWGSDYGYTF.

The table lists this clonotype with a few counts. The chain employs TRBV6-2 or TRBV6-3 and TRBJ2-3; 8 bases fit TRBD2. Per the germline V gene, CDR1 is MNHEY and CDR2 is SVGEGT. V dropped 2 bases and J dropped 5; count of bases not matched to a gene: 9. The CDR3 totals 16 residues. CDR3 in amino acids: CASSYRPGGFRDTQYF. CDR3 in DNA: TGTGCCAGCAGTTACCGCCCGGGGGGGTTCAGAGATACGCAGTATTTT.

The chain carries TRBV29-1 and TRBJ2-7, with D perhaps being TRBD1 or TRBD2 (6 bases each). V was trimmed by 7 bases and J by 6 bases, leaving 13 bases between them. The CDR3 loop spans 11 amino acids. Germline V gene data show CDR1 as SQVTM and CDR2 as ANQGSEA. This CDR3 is CSAGGQVEQYF. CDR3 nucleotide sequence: TGCAGCGCTGGGGGGCAAGTCGAGCAGTACTTC.

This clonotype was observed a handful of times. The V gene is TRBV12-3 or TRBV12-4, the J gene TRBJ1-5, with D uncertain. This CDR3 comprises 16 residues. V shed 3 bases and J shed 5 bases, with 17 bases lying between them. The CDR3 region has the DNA TGTGCCAGCAGTTTCAAGGATTTCGGGTCGTATCAGCCCCAGCATTTT. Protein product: CASSFKDFGSYQPQHF.

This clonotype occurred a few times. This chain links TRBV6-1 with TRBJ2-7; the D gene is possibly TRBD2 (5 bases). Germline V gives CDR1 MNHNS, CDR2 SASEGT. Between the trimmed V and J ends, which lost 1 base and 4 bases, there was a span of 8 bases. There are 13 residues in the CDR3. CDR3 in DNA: TGTGCCAGCAGTGAAGTAACGGGGTACGAGCAGTACTTC. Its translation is CASSEVTGYEQYF.

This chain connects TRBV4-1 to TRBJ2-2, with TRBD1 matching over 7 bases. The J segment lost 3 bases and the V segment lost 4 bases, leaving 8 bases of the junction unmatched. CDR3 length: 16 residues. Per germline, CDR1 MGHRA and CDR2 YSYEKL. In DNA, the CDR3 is TGCGCCAGCAGCCCCGGACAGGAGTCATACACCGGGGAGCTGTTTTTT. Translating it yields CASSPGQESYTGELFF.

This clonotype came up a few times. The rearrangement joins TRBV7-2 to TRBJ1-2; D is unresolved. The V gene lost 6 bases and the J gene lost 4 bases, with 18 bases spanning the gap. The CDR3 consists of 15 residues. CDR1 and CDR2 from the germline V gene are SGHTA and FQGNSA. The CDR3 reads CASRQDRTGRYGYTF. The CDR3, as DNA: TGTGCCAGCAGACAAGACCGGACGGGCCGCTATGGCTACACCTTC.

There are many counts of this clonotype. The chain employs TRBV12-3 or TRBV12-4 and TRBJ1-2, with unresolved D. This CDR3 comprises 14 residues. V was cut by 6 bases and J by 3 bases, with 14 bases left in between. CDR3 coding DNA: TGTGCCAGCAGCCGCGGGTCCGTCCACTATGGCTACACCTTC. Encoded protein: CASSRGSVHYGYTF.

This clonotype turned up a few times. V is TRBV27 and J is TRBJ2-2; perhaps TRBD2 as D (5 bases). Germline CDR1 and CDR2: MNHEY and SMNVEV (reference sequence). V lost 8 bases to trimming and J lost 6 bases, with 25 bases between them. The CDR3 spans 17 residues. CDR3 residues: CASRPRWGDILAGELFF. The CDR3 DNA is TGTGCCAGCCGCCCCCGATGGGGAGATATTTTGGCCGGGGAGCTGTTTTTT.

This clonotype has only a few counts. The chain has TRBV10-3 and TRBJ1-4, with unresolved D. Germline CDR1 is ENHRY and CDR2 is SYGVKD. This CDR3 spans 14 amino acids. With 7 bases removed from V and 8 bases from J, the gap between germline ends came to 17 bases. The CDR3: CAIMAREPEEKLFF. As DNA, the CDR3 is TGTGCCATCATGGCGCGCGAACCCGAAGAAAAACTGTTTTTT.

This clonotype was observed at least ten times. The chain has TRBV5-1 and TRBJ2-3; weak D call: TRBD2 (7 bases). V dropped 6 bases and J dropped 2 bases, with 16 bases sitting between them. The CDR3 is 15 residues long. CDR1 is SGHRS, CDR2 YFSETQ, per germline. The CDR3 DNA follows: TGCGCCAGCACCCCCCCGGGGGGCATCACAGATACGCAGTATTTT. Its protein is CASTPPGGITDTQYF.

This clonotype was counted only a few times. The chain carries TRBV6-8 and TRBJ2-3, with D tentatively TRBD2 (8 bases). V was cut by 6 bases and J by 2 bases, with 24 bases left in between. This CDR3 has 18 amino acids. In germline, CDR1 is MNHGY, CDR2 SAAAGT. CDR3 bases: TGTGCCAGCAGAACCGGGACAGCGGGACTAGGGAACACAGATACGCAGTATTTT. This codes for CASRTGTAGLGNTDTQYF.

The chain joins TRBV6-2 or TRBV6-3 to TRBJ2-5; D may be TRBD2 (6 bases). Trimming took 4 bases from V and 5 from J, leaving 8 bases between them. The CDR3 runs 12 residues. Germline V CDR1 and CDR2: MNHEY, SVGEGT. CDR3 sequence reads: CASSWGLETQYF. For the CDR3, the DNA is TGTGCCAGCAGTTGGGGACTTGAGACCCAGTACTTC.

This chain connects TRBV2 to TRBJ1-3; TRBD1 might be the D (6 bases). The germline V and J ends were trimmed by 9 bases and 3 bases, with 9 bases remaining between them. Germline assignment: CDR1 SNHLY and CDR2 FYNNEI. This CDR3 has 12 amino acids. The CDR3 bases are TGTGCCAGACACAGGGATGGAAACACCATATATTTT. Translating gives CARHRDGNTIYF.

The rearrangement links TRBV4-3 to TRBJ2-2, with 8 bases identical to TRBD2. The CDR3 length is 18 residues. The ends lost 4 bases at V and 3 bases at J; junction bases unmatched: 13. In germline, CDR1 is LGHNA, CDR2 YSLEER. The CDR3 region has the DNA TGCGCCAGCAGCCTAGGGTTGGCGGGGGGTTTCTACACCGGGGAGCTGTTTTTT. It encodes CASSLGLAGGFYTGELFF.

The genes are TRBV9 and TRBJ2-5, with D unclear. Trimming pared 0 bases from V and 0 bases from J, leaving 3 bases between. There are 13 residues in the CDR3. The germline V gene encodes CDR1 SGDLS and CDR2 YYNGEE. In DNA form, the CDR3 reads TGTGCCAGCAGCGTAGCGAACCAAGAGACCCAGTACTTC. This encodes CASSVANQETQYF.

The CDR3 loop is CASSEAGGAVQTQYF. In DNA form, the CDR3 reads TGTGCCAGCAGCGAAGCGGGGGGGGCCGTCCAGACCCAGTACTTC. This chain joins TRBV11-1 and TRBJ2-5, with 10 bases matching TRBD2. The V and J ends lost 5 bases and 6 bases, in that order; junction bases with no gene match: 9. The CDR3 is made up of 15 amino acids. The germline gives CDR1 SGHAT, CDR2 FQDESV (reference sequence). Full variable domain (outside the CDR3, taken from reference TRBV11-1 and TRBJ2-5): EAEVAQSPRYKITEKSQAVAFWCDPISGHATLYWYRQILGQGPELLVQFQDESVVDDSQLPKDRFSAERLKGVDSTLKIQPAELGDSAMYLCASSEAGGAVQTQYFGPGTRLLVL.

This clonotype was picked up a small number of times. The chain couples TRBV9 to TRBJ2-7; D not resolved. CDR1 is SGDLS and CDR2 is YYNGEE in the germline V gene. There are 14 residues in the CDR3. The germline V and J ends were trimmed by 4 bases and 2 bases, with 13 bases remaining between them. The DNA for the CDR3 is TGTGCCAGCAGCCCTAACCTTGTACCCTACGAGCAGTACTTC. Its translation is CASSPNLVPYEQYF.

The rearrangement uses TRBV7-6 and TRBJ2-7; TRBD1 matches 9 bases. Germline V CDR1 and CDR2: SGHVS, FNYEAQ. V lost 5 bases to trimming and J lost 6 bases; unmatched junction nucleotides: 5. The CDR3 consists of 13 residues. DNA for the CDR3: TGTGCCAGCAGCGCCACAGGGGGCTCCGAGCAGTACTTC. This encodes CASSATGGSEQYF.

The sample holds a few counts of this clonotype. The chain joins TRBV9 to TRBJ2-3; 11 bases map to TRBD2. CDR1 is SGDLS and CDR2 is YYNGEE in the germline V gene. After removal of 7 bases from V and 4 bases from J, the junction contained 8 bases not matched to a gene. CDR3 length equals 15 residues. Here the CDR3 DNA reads TGTGCCAGCGGGCGACTAGCGGGACCGCCAGATACGCAGTATTTT. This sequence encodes CASGRLAGPPDTQYF. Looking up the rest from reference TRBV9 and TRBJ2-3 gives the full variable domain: DSGVTQTPKHLITATGQRVTLRCSPRSGDLSVYWYQQSLDQGLQFLIQYYNGEERAKGNILERFSAQQFPDLHSELNLSSLELGDSALYFCASGRLAGPPDTQYFGPGTRLTVL.

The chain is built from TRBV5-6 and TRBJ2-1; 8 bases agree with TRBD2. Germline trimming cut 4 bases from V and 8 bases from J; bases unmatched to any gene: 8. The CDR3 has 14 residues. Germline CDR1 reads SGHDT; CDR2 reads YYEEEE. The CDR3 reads CASSPGTRRDEQFF. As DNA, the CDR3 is TGTGCCAGCAGCCCGGGGACTAGACGCGATGAGCAGTTCTTC. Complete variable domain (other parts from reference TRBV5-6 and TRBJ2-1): DAGVTQSPTHLIKTRGQQVTLRCSPKSGHDTVSWYQQALGQGPQFIFQYYEEEERQRGNFPDRFSGHQFPNYSSELNVNALLLGDSALYLCASSPGTRRDEQFFGPGTRLTVL.

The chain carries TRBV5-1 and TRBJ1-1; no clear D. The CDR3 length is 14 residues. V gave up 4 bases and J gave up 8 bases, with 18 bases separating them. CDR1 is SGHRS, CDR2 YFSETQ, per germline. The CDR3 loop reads CASSQRTAMVEAFF. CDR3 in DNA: TGCGCCAGCAGCCAGAGGACCGCAATGGTCGAAGCTTTCTTT.

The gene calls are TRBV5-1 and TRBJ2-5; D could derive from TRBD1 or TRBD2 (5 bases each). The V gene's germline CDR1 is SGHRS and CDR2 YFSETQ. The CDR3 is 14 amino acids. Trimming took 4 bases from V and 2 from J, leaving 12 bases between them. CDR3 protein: CASSAQGPQETQYF. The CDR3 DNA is TGCGCCAGCAGCGCCCAGGGACCACAAGAGACCCAGTACTTC.

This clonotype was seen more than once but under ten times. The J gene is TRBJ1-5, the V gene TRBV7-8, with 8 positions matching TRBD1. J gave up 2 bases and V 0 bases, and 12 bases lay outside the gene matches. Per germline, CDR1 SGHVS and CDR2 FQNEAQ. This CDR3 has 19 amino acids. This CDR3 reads CASSLAWTGKFRGNQPQHF. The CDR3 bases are TGTGCCAGCAGCTTAGCGTGGACAGGGAAATTTAGAGGCAATCAGCCCCAGCATTTT.

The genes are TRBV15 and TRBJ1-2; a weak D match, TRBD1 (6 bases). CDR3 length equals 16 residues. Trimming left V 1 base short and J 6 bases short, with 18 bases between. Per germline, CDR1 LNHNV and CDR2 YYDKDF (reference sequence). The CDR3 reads CATSRASGAARNGYTF. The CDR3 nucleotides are TGTGCCACCAGCAGAGCATCAGGGGCCGCCAGAAATGGCTACACCTTC. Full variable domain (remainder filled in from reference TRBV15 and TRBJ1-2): DAMVIQNPRYQVTQFGKPVTLSCSQTLNHNVMYWYQQKSSQAPKLLFHYYDKDFNNEADTPDNFQSRRPNTSFCFLDIRSPGLGDTAMYLCATSRASGAARNGYTFGSGTRLTVV.

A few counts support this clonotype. The CDR3 protein is CASSVERTGFTTEAFF. Written as DNA, the CDR3 is TGTGCCAGCAGCGTAGAGAGGACAGGATTTACCACTGAAGCTTTCTTT. The chain combines TRBV9 with TRBJ1-1; 7 bases align to TRBD1. The CDR3 is made up of 16 amino acids. CDR1 and CDR2 (germline): SGDLS, YYNGEE. The trim removed 0 bases at V and 4 bases at J, leaving 9 bases unmatched.

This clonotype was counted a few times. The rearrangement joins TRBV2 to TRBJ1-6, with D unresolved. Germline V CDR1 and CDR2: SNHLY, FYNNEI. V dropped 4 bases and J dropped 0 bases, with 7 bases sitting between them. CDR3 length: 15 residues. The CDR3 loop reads CASSVKSSYNSPLHF. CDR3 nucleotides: TGTGCCAGCAGTGTAAAGAGCTCCTATAATTCACCCCTCCACTTT.

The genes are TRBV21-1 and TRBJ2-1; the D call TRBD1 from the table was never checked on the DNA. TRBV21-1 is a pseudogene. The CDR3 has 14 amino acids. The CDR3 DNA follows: TGTGCCAGCAGCAGACGGACAGGGTCATTTGAGCAGTTCTTC. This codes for CASSRRTGSFEQFF.

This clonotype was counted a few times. The CDR3 nucleotides are TGTGCCAGCAGCTTCGGGACAGTGGGCCATACGCAGTATTTT. This encodes CASSFGTVGHTQYF. This rearrangement joins TRBV7-3 to TRBJ2-3; 7 bases align to TRBD1. The CDR3 spans 14 residues. The trim removed 3 bases at V and 7 bases at J, leaving 7 bases unmatched. CDR1 and CDR2 from the germline V gene are SGHTA and FQGTGA.

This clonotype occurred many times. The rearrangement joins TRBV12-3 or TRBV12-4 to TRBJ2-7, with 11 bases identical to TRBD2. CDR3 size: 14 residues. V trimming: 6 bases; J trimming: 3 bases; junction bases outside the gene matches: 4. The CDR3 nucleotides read TGTGCCAGCAGCGCCGGGACTAGCGGCTACGAGCAGTACTTC. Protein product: CASSAGTSGYEQYF.